This TCR beta chain was profiled in a study of shared clonotypes between healthy human individuals. The CDR3 covers 14 residues. V lost 6 bases, J lost 6 bases, and 8 bases stayed unmatched. Germline-derived CDR1 and CDR2 are MNHNS and SASEGT. Naive-designated CD8 cells lacked CD45RO, were positively enriched for CCR7, and omitted terminally differentiated effector memory CD45RA+ cells. Method: immunoSEQ multiplex PCR; TCRdb's copy keeps in-frame clones and lacks some. This sample yields about 2.1 million clones, of which about 93% are seen a single time; approximately 1.6% belongs to the top ten. Sequencing was done on a sample of naive CD8+ T cells from PBMCs. The sequence derives from a man between 18 and 29 years old in good health. Some clones in this sample may be carry-over from other donors' samples. The J gene is TRBJ2-7, the V gene TRBV6-1; 10 nucleotides align to TRBD1. The CDR3 is CASRTKGQGSEQYF. Written as DNA, the CDR3 is TGTGCCAGCAGGACGAAGGGACAGGGGTCCGAGCAGTACTTC.